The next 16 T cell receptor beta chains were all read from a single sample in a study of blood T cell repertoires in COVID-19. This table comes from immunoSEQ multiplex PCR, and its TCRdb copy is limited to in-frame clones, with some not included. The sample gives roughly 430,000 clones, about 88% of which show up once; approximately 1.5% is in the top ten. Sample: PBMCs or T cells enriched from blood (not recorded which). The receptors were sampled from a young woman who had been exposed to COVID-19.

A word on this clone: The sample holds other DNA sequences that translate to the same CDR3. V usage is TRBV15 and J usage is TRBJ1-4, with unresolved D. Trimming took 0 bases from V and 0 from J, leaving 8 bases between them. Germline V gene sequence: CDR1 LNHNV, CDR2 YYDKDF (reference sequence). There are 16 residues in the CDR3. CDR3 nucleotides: TGTGCCACCAGCAGAGATAGTGGAGCAACTAATGAAAAACTGTTTTTT. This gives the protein CATSRDSGATNEKLFF. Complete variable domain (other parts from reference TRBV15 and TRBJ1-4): DAMVIQNPRYQVTQFGKPVTLSCSQTLNHNVMYWYQQKSSQAPKLLFHYYDKDFNNEADTPDNFQSRRPNTSFCFLDIRSPGLGDTAMYLCATSRDSGATNEKLFFGSGTQLSVL.

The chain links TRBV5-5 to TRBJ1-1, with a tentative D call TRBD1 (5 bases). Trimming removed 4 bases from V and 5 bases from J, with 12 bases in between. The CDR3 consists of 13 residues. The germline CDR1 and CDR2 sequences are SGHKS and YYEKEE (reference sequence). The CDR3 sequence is CASSLWGGTEAFF. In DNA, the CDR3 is TGTGCCAGCAGCCTGTGGGGGGGAACTGAAGCTTTCTTT.

CDR3: CASSSTVTEAFF. CDR3 DNA sequence: TGTGCCAGCAGTTCCACAGTGACCGAAGCTTTCTTT. The V call is TRBV12-3 or TRBV12-4, the J call TRBJ1-1; D gene uncertain. The V gene lost 4 bases and the J gene lost 8 bases, with 11 bases spanning the gap. The CDR3 has 12 residues.

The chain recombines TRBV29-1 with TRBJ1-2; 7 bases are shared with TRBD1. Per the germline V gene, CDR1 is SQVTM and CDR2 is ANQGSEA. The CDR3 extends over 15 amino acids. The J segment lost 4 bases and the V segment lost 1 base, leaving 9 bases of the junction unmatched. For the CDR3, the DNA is TGCAGCGTTGAAGTGGGGAGCAGGGGGACCTATGGCTACACCTTC. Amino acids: CSVEVGSRGTYGYTF.

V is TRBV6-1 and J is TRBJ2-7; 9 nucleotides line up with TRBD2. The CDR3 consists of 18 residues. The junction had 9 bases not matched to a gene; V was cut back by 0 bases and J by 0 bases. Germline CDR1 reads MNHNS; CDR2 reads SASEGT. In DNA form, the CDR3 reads TGTGCCAGCAGTGAAGCGGAAACTAGCGGGCCTCTCTCCTACGAGCAGTACTTC. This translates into CASSEAETSGPLSYEQYF.

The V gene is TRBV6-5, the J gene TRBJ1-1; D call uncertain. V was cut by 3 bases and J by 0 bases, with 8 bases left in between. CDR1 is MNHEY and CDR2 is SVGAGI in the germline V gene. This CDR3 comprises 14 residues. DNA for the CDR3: TGTGCCAGCAGTTATACGGGGATGAACACTGAAGCTTTCTTT. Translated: CASSYTGMNTEAFF.

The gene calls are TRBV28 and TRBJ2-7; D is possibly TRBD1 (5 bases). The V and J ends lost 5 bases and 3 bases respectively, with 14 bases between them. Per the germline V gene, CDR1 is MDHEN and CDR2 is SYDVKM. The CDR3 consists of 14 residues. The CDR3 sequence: CASSMRRTSYEQYF. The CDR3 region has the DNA TGTGCCAGCAGTATGAGGCGGACAAGCTACGAGCAGTACTTC.

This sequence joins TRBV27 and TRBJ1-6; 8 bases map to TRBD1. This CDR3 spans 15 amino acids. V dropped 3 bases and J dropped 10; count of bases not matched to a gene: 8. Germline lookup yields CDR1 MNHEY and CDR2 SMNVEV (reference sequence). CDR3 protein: CASSFRVTGDSPLHF. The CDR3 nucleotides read TGTGCCAGCAGTTTCCGTGTGACAGGGGACTCACCCCTCCACTTT.

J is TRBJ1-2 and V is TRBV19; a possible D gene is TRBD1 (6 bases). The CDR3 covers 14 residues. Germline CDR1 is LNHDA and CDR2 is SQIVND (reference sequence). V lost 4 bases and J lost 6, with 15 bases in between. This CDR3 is CASSSIGGDHGYTF. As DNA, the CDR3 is TGTGCCAGTAGTAGCATAGGGGGTGATCATGGCTACACCTTC.

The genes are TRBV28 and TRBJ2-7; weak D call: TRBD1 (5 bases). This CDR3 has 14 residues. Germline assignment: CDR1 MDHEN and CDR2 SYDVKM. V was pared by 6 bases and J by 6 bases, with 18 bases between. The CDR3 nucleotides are TGTGCCAGCAGGTTAGACAGTAAAGTGGTCGAGCAGTACTTC. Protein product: CASRLDSKVVEQYF.

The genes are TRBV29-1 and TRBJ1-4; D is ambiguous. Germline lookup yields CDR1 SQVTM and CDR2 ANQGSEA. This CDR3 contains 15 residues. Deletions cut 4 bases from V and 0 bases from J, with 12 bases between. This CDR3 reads CSVVMGGATNEKLFF. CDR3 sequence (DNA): TGCAGCGTTGTGATGGGAGGCGCAACTAATGAAAAACTGTTTTTT.

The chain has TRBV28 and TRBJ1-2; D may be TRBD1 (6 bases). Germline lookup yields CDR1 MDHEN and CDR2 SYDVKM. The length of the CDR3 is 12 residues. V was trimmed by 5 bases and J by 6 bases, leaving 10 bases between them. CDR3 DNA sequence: TGTGCCAGCAGTGCCAGGACAGATGGCTACACCTTC. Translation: CASSARTDGYTF.

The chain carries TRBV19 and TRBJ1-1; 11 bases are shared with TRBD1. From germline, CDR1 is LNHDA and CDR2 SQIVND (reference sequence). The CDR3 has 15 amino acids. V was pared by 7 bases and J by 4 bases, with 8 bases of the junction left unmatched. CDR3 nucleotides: TGTGCCAGTACCCGGGGACAGGGGGTCGGCACTGAAGCTTTCTTT. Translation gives CASTRGQGVGTEAFF.

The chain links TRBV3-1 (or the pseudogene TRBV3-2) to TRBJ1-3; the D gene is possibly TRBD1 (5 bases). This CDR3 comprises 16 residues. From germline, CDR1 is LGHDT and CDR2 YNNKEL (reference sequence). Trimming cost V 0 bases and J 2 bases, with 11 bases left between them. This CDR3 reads CASSQDRSGPGNTIYF. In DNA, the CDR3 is TGTGCCAGCAGCCAAGATAGGTCAGGGCCTGGAAACACCATATATTTT.

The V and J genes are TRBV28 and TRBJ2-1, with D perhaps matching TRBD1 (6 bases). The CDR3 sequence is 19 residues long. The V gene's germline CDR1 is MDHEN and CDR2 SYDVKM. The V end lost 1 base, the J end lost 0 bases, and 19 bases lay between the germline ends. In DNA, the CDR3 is TGTGCCAGCAGTTTATTTTCAGGGGTGTGGGAGAGCTCCTACAATGAGCAGTTCTTC. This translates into CASSLFSGVWESSYNEQFF.

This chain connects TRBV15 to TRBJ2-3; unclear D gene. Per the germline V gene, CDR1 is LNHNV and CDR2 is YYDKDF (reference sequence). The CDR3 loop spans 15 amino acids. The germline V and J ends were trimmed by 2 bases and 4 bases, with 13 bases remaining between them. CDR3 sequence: CATSRITPGADTQYF. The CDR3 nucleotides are TGTGCCACCAGCAGAATTACCCCCGGAGCAGATACGCAGTATTTT. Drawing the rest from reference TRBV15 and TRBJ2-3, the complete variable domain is DAMVIQNPRYQVTQFGKPVTLSCSQTLNHNVMYWYQQKSSQAPKLLFHYYDKDFNNEADTPDNFQSRRPNTSFCFLDIRSPGLGDTAMYLCATSRITPGADTQYFGPGTRLTVL.